This TCR beta chain was sequenced during a study of blood T cell repertoires in COVID-19 (dated by TCRdb to 2020 to 2021). Concerning the study at large: The collaborator samples originated in the United States, Italy and Spain and spanned the acute and convalescent phases of COVID-19. The material from the prospective study consisted of cDNA or gDNA derived from T cells, B-cell-depleted T cells, or PBMCs. Deeply sampled blood TCRbeta repertoires from subjects exposed to, actively infected with, or recovered from COVID-19 were included in the dataset. The repertoires were made available in a free public database intended to serve as a resource for research on the immune response to SARS-CoV-2. The samples were drawn from the first 160 participants of the ongoing ImmuneRACE study and from roughly 1,300 subjects provided by 6 global collaborators. The sample metadata nearly always contained a de-identified subject ID, COVID-19 status, age in years and sex. Where available, HLA class I and class II types were taken from metadata supplied by the sample provider and were not determined by assay-based typing.

Results the study describes overall, beyond this receptor: How much clinical and demographic metadata was included differed by source and by participant, and the metadata was provided uncurated.

In the prospective study, participants were roughly 18 to 100 years old, resided in about 25 geographic areas of the United States, and were enrolled through a virtual design. Cohort assignment in the prospective study relied on participant-reported clinical history from a screening survey and a study questionnaire. In the prospective study, mobile phlebotomists collected whole blood, serum and a nasopharyngeal or oropharyngeal swab from each participant. Prospective study participants could optionally give additional blood draws and questionnaires over an approximately two-month period. Prospective study blood samples were shipped either frozen or at room temperature before DNA extraction. With regard to this clone: Its antigen target is currently unknown. Its ends do not fully match the called genes, so a read error is possible.

TCRbeta CDR3 regions were amplified from genomic DNA by means of the immunoSEQ Assay, a bias-controlled multiplex PCR. As for the authors' bioinformatics: Nucleated cell counts per sample were estimated from amplification of reference gene primers within the assay. To quantify the absolute abundance of each unique TCRbeta CDR3 rearrangement, sequence reads were collapsed and filtered. For each sample, productive Simpson clonality was calculated as the square root of Simpson's diversity index across productive rearrangements. TCRdb's version of the immuneACCESS table is confined to in-frame rearrangements and falls short of the full clone set. An unresolved V gene accounts for under half of the shortfall where checked; the remainder is of unknown origin. That table is the source of V, J and clone size, and D and trimming were worked out from the DNA. In this sample the table shows a few hundred thousand clones, approximately 89% of which occur a single time. 1% to 1.5% of the sample comes from the top ten.

Taken from the germline V gene, the CDR1 and CDR2 loops are SNHLY and FYNNEI. The CDR3 covers 11 residues, taking in both the cysteine and the phenylalanine. Just CDR3 DNA is preserved here, 33 bases in frame from base 1. The sequence joins TRBV2 to TRBJ2-1; 8 bases in the junction line up with TRBD1. Sequencing used PBMCs or T cells enriched from blood (not recorded which). This TCR was sampled from a woman in her 40s with acute COVID-19. CDR3 loop: CASRGWDRRVF. The nucleotides are TGTGCCAGCAGGGGGTGGGACAGGAGGGTCTTC.